Below are 10 T cell receptor beta chains sequenced from a single sample in a study of blood T cells in healthy people across ages. Primed by a sample-barcoded 5' primer and a J-beta primer mix, a second PCR proceeded for 7 to 11 cycles. TCRdb analysed the 5' RACE reads with MiXCR anew, one entry per CDR3 protein. The data show some 1.5 million distinct CDR3 sequences, approximately 28% seen once. Source material: blood. These receptor sequences come from a woman in her thirties in good health.

As concerns this clonotype: This sequence may be a read error, since a much larger clone differs from it by one base. The rearrangement links TRBV12-5 to TRBJ2-1, with 7 bases fitting TRBD1. Germline lookup yields CDR1 LGHNT and CDR2 FRNRAP. The length of the CDR3 is 13 residues. V was clipped by 9 bases and J by 2 bases; unmatched bases: 4. DNA of the CDR3: TGTGCTAGGGAAGGGGGCCCCTACAATGAGCAGTTCTTC. It specifies CAREGGPYNEQFF.

This clonotype was detected a few times. The genes are TRBV20-1 and TRBJ2-1; D possibly uses TRBD1 or TRBD2 (5 bases each). The CDR3 has 15 amino acids. Per germline, CDR1 DFQATT and CDR2 SNEGSKA (reference sequence). CDR3 loop: CRGRGPRLGDNEQFF. As DNA, the CDR3 is TGCAGGGGTCGGGGACCCCGACTGGGGGACAATGAGCAGTTCTTC.

V gene TRBV6-2 or TRBV6-3 combines with J gene TRBJ2-7, with D perhaps matching TRBD2 (5 bases). Germline lookup yields CDR1 MNHEY and CDR2 SVGEGT. The CDR3 covers 14 residues. V was trimmed by 6 bases and J by 2 bases, leaving 14 bases between them. DNA for the CDR3: TGTGCCAGCAGCCTACCACTAGGGACCTACGAGCAGTACTTC. This translates into CASSLPLGTYEQYF.

Details on this clonotype: The junction and the germline gene differ at one end; a read error may be behind it. The chain employs TRBV18 and TRBJ2-5, with a possible D match to TRBD2 (6 bases). Matching the DNA end better, TRBJ2-7 makes the J call doubtful. CDR1 KGHSH and CDR2 LQKENI come from the germline V gene. The CDR3 contains 14 residues. The CDR3 nucleotides read TGTGTCAGCACACCATCGACTAGAATCTACGAGCAGTACTTC. As protein: CVSTPSTRIYEQYF.

The CDR3 nucleotides are TGTGCCAGCGCTTACGATACGCAGTATTTT. Its protein product is CASAYDTQYF. The rearrangement uses TRBV2 and TRBJ2-3; D uncertain. Trimming took 8 bases from V and 6 from J, leaving 6 bases between them. Germline V gene lookup returns CDR1 SNHLY and CDR2 FYNNEI. The CDR3 is 10 amino acids.

The chain combines TRBV12-5 with TRBJ1-2; no definite D call. Per germline, CDR1 LGHNT and CDR2 FRNRAP. The CDR3 consists of 9 residues. The V end was cut by 4 bases, the J end by 6 bases, with 0 bases between. Here the CDR3 DNA reads TGTGCTAGTGGTTATGGCTACACCTTC. As protein: CASGYGYTF. The variable domain in full, with the rest retrieved from reference TRBV12-5 and TRBJ1-2, is DARVTQTPRHKVTEMGQEVTMRCQPILGHNTVFWYRQTMMQGLELLAYFRNRAPLDDSGMPKDRFSAEMPDATLATLKIQPSEPRDSAVYFCASGYGYTFGSGTRLTVV.

The chain has TRBV20-1 and TRBJ2-1; D perhaps matches TRBD2 (6 bases). CDR1 DFQATT and CDR2 SNEGSKA come from the germline V gene (reference sequence). This CDR3 contains 11 residues. The V end was cut by 6 bases, the J end by 13 bases, with 16 bases between. DNA for the CDR3: TGCAGTGCCGTACGCCGGGAGACCCAGTTCTTC. Translated: CSAVRRETQFF.

The V and J genes are TRBV5-1 and TRBJ2-3; 8 nucleotides agree with TRBD2. Trimming at V came to 4 bases and at J to 4 bases, leaving 8 bases not matched to a gene. In germline, CDR1 is SGHRS, CDR2 YFSETQ. The CDR3 length is 15 residues. CDR3 nucleotide sequence: TGCGCCAGCAGCGGGACTAGGGGTGGTCCAGATACGCAGTATTTT. Its translation is CASSGTRGGPDTQYF.

This clonotype was seen more than once but under ten times. V is TRBV7-2 and J is TRBJ2-7; no clear D gene. Trimming left V 4 bases short and J 6 bases short, with 7 bases between. Germline V gene data show CDR1 as SGHTA and CDR2 as FQGNSA. The length of the CDR3 is 11 residues. CDR3 protein: CASSWKVEQYF. CDR3 DNA sequence: TGTGCCAGCAGCTGGAAGGTCGAGCAGTACTTC.

The chain recombines TRBV6-1 with TRBJ2-1; the match to TRBD2 covers 13 bases. The germline gives CDR1 MNHNS, CDR2 SASEGT. The CDR3 totals 16 residues. V shed 6 bases, J shed 9 bases, and the junction held 11 bases outside the gene matches. Here the CDR3 DNA reads TGTGCCAGCAGCCTTACCGGGACTAGCGGGGTAGGTGAGCAGTTCTTC. Translation gives CASSLTGTSGVGEQFF.